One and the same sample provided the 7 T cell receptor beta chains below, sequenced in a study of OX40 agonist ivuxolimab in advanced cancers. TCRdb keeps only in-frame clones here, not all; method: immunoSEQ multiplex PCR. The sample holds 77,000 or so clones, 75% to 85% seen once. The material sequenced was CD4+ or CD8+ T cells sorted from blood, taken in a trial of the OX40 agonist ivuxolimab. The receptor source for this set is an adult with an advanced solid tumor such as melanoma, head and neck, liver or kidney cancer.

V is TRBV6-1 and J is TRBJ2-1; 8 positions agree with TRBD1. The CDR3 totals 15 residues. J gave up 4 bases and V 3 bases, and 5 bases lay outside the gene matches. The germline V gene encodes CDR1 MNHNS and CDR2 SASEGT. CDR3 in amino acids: CASSEDRAHYNEQFF. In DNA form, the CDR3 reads TGTGCCAGCAGTGAGGACAGGGCACATTACAATGAGCAGTTCTTC.

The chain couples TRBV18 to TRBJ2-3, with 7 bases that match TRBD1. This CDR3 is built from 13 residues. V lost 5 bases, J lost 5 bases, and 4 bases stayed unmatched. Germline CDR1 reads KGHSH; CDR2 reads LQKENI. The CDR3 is CASSGTVEDTQYF. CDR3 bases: TGTGCCAGCTCAGGGACAGTCGAAGATACGCAGTATTTT.

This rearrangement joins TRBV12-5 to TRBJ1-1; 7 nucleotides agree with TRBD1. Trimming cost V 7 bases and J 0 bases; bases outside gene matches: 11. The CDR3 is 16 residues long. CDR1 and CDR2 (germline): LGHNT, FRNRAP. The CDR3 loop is CASARTGSKMNTEAFF. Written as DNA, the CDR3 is TGTGCTAGTGCCCGGACAGGATCTAAAATGAACACTGAAGCTTTCTTT. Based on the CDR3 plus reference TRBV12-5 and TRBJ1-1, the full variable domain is DARVTQTPRHKVTEMGQEVTMRCQPILGHNTVFWYRQTMMQGLELLAYFRNRAPLDDSGMPKDRFSAEMPDATLATLKIQPSEPRDSAVYFCASARTGSKMNTEAFFGQGTRLTVV.

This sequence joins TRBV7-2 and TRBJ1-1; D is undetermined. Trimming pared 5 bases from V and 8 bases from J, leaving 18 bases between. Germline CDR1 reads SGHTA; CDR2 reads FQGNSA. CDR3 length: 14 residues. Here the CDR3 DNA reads TGTGCCAGCAGCGCACAGCTAGTTCCCGGCGAAGCTTTCTTT. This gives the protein CASSAQLVPGEAFF.

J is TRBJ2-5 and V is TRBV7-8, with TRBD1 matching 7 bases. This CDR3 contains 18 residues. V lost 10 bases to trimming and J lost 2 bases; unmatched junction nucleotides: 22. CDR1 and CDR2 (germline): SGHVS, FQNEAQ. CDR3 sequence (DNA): TGTGCCACAGTCAATTTACGGGGTCCGGGACAGCATCAAGAGACCCAGTACTTC. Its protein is CATVNLRGPGQHQETQYF.

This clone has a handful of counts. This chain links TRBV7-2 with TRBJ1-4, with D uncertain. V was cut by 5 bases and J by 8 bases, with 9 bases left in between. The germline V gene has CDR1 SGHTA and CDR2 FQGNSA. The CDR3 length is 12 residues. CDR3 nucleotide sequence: TGTGCCAGCAGCCCCCCGACCGAAAAACTGTTTTTT. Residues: CASSPPTEKLFF. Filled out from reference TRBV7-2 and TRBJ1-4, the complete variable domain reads GAGVSQSPSNKVTEKGKDVELRCDPISGHTALYWYRQSLGQGLEFLIYFQGNSAPDKSGLPSDRFSAERTGGSVSTLTIQRTQQEDSAVYLCASSPPTEKLFFGSGTQLSVL.

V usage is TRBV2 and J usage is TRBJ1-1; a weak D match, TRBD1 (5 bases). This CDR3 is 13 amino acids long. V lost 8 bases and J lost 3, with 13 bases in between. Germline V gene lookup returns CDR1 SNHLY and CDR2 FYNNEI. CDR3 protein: CASGGTVDTEAFF. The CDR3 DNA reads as TGTGCCAGCGGGGGAACGGTCGACACTGAAGCTTTCTTT.